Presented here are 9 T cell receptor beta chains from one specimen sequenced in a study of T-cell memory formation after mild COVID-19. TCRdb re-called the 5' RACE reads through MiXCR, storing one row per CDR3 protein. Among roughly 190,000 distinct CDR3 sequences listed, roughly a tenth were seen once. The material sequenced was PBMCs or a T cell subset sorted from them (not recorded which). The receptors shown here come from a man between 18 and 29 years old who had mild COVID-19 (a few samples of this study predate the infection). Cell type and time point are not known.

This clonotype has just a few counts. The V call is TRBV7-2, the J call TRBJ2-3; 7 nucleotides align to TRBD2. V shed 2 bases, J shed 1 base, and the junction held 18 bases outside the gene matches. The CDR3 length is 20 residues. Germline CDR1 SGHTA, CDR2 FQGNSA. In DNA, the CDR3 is TGTGCCAGCAGCTTACGTTGGGCTAGCGGTTCAACGCCTCGCACAGATACGCAGTATTTT. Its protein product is CASSLRWASGSTPRTDTQYF.

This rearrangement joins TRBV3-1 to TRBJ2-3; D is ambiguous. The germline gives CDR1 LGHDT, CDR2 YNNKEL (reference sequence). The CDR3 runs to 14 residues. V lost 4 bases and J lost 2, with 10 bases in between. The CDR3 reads CASSLLGFTDTQYF. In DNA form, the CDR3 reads TGTGCCAGCAGCCTTCTAGGATTCACAGATACGCAGTATTTT.

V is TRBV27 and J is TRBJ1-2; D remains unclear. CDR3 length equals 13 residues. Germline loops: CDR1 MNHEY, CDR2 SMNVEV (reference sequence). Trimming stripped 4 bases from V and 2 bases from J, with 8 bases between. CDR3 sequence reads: CASSSRVNYGYTF. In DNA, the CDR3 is TGTGCCAGCAGTTCACGAGTGAACTATGGCTACACCTTC.

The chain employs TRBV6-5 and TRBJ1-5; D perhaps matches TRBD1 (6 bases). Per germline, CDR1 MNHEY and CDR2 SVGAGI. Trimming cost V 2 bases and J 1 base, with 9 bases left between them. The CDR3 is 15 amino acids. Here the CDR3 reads CASSYTGASNQPQHF. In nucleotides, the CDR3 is TGTGCCAGCAGTTACACGGGGGCGAGCAATCAGCCCCAGCATTTT.

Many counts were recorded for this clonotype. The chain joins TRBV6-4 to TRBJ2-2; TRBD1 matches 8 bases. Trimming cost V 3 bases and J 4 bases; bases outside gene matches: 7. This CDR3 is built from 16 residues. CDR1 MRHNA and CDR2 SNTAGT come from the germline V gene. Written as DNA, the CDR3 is TGTGCCAGCAGTGATGTTTGGACAGGGTCCACCGGGGAGCTGTTTTTT. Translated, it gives CASSDVWTGSTGELFF.

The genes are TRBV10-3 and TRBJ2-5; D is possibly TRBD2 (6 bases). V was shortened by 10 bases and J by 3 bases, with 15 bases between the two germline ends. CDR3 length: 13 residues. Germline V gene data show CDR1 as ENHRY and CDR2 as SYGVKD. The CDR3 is CATAEGEEETQYF. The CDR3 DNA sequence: TGTGCCACCGCGGAGGGAGAGGAAGAGACCCAGTACTTC.

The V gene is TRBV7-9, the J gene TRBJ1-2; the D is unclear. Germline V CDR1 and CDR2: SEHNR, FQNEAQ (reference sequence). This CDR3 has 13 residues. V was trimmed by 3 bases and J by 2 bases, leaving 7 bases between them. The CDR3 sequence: CASSFDGNYGYTF. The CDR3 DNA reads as TGTGCCAGCAGCTTCGATGGGAACTATGGCTACACCTTC.

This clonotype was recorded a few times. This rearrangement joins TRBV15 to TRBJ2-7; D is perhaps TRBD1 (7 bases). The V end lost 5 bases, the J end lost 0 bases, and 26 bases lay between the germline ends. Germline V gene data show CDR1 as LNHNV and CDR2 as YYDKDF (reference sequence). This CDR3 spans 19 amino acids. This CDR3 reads CATSAGGKGRLVSSYEQYV. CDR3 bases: TGTGCCACCAGCGCAGGGGGTAAGGGGAGACTAGTGAGCTCCTACGAGCAGTACGTC.

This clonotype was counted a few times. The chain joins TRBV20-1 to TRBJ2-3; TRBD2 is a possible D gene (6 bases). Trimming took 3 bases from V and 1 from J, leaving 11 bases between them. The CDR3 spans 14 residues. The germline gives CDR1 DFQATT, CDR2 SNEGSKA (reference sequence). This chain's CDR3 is CSAREGAGTDTQYF. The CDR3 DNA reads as TGCAGTGCTAGGGAGGGAGCGGGCACAGATACGCAGTATTTT.